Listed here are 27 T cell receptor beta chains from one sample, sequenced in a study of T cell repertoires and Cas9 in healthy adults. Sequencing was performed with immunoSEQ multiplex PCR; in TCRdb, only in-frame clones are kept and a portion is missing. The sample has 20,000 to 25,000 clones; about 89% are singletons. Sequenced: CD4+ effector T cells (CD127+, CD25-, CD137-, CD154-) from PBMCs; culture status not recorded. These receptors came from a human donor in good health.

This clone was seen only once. The CDR3 reads CASSLASGTSLTDTQYF. The CDR3, as DNA: TGTGCCAGCAGCTTAGCCTCCGGGACTAGCCTCACAGATACGCAGTATTTT. The rearrangement joins TRBV13 to TRBJ2-3, with 9 bases matching TRBD2. This CDR3 region has 17 residues. V shed 1 base, J shed 2 bases, and the junction held 7 bases outside the gene matches. Germline lookup yields CDR1 PRHDT and CDR2 FYEKMQ (reference sequence).

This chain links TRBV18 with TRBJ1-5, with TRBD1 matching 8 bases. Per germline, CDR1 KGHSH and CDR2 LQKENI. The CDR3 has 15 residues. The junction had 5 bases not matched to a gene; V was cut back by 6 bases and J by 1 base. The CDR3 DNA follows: TGTGCCAGCTCCACAGGGGGTAGGAGCAATCAGCCCCAGCATTTT. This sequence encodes CASSTGGRSNQPQHF. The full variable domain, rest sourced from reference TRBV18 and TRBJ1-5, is NAGVMQNPRHLVRRRGQEARLRCSPMKGHSHVYWYRQLPEEGLKFMVYLQKENIIDESGMPKERFSAEFPKEGPSILRIQQVVRGDSAAYFCASSTGGRSNQPQHFGDGTRLSIL.

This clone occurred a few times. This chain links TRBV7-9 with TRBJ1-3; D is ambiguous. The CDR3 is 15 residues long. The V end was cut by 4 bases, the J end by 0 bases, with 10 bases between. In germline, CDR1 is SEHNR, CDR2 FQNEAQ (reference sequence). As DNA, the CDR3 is TGTGCCAGCAGCTCCAGAGGGAACTCTGGAAACACCATATATTTT. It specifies CASSSRGNSGNTIYF.

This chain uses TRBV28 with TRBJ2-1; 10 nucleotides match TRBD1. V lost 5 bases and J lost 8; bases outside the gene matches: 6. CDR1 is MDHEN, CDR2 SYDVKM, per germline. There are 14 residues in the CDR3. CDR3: CASSTGTGVHEQFF. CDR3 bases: TGTGCCAGCAGTACCGGGACAGGGGTTCATGAGCAGTTCTTC. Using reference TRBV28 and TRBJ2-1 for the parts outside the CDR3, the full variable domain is DVKVTQSSRYLVKRTGEKVFLECVQDMDHENMFWYRQDPGLGLRLIYFSYDVKMKEKGDIPEGYSVSREKKERFSLILESASTNQTSMYLCASSTGTGVHEQFFGPGTRLTVL.

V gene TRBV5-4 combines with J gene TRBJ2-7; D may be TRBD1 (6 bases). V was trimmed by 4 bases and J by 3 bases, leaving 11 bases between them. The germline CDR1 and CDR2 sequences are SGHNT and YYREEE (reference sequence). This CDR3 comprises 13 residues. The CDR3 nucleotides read TGTGCCAGCAGCCCAGGACAGCTCTACGAGCAGTACTTC. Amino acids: CASSPGQLYEQYF.

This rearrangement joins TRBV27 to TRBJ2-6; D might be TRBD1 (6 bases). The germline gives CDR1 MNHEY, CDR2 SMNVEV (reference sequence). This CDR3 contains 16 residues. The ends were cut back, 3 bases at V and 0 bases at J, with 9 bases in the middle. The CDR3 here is CASSLSGDSGANVLTF. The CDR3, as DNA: TGTGCCAGCAGTTTGTCAGGGGACTCTGGGGCCAACGTCCTGACTTTC. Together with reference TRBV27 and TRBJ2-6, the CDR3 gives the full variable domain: EAQVTQNPRYLITVTGKKLTVTCSQNMNHEYMSWYRQDPGLGLRQIYYSMNVEVTDKGDVPEGYKVSRKEKRNFPLILESPSPNQTSLYFCASSLSGDSGANVLTFGAGSRLTVL.

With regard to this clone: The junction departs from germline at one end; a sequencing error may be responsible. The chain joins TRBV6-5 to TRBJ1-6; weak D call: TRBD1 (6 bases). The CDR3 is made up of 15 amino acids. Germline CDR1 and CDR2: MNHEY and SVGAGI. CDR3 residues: CASSPRTDYSSPLHF. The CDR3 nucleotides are TGTGCCAGCAGCCCACGGACAGACTATAGTTCACCCCTCCACTTT.

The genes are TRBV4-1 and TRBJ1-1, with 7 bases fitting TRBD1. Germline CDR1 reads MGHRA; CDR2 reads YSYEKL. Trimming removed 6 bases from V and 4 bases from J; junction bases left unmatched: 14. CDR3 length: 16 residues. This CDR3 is CASSRDSQSTSTEAFF. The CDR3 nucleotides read TGCGCCAGCAGTCGGGACAGCCAATCCACCTCCACTGAAGCTTTCTTT.

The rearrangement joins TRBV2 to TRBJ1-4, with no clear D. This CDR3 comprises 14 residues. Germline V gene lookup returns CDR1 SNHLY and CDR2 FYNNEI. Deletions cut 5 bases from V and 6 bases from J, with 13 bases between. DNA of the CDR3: TGTGCCAGCAGTCAAGTCGGGTTGGATGAAAAACTGTTTTTT. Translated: CASSQVGLDEKLFF. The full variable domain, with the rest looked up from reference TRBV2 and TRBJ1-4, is EPEVTQTPSHQVTQMGQEVILRCVPISNHLYFYWYRQILGQKVEFLVSFYNNEISEKSEIFDDQFSVERPDGSNFTLKIRSTKLEDSAMYFCASSQVGLDEKLFFGSGTQLSVL.

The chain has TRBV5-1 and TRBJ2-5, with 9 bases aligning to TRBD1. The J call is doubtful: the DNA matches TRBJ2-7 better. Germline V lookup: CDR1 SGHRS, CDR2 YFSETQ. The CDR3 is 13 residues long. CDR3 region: CASRRDRAYEQYF. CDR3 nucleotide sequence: TGCGCCAGCAGACGGGACAGGGCGTACGAGCAGTACTTC.

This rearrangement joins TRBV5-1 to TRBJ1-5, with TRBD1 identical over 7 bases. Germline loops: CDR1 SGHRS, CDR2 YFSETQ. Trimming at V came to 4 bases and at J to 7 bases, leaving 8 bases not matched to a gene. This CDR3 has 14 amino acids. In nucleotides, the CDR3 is TGCGCCAGCAGCCCCTCCACAGGGGACCAGCCCCAGCATTTT. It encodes CASSPSTGDQPQHF.

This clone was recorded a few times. The CDR3 spells CASSLGVHSPLHF. The CDR3 coding sequence is TGTGCCAGCAGCTTAGGGGTTCATTCACCCCTCCACTTT. The chain joins TRBV11-3 to TRBJ1-6; D remains ambiguous. The CDR3 is 13 amino acids. Germline V gene data show CDR1 as SGHNT and CDR2 as YENEEA. V was trimmed by 1 base and J by 8 bases, leaving 6 bases between them.

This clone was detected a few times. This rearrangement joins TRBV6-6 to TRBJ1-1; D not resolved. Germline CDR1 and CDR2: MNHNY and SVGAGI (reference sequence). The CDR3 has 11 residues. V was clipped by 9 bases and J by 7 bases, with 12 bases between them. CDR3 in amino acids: CASYEGNEAFF. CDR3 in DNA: TGTGCCAGTTACGAGGGAAATGAAGCTTTCTTT.

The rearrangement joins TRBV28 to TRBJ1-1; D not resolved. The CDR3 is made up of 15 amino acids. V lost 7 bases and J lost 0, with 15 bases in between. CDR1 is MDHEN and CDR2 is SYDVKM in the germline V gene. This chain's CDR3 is CASKRPNPVNTEAFF. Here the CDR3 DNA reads TGTGCCAGCAAAAGGCCAAACCCGGTGAACACTGAAGCTTTCTTT.

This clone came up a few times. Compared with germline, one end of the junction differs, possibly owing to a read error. The chain's CDR3 is CASSLGAHLSGNTIYF. CDR3 in DNA: TGTGCCAGCAGTTTAGGAGCACATCTCTCTGGAAACACCATATATTTT. The V and J genes are TRBV7-2 and TRBJ1-3, with unresolved D. Looked up from germline, CDR1 is SGHTA and CDR2 is FQGNSA. The CDR3 extends over 16 amino acids.

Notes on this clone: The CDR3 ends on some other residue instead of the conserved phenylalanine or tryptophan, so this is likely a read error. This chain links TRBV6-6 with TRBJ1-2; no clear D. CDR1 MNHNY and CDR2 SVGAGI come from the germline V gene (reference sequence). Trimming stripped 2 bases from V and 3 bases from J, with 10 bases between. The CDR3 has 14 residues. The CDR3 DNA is TGTGCCAGCAGTTACAGATTAAGTGACTATGGCTACACCCTC. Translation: CASSYRLSDYGYTL.

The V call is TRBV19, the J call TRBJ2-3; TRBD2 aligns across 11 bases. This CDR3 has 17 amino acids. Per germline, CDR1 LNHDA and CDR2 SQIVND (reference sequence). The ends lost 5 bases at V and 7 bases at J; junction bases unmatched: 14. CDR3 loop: CASSDPGLADWRNTQYF. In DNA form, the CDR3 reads TGTGCCAGTAGTGATCCGGGACTAGCGGACTGGAGGAATACGCAGTATTTT.

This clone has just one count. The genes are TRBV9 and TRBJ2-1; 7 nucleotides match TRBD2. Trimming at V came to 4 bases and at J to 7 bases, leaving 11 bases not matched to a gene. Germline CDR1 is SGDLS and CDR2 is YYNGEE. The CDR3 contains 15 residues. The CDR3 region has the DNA TGTGCCAGCAGCATAGGACTAGACGGAGATAATGAGCAGTTCTTC. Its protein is CASSIGLDGDNEQFF.

CDR3 in amino acids: CASSLDSNSPLHF. CDR3 sequence (DNA): TGCGCCAGCAGCTTGGACAGTAATTCACCCCTCCACTTT. The chain carries TRBV5-1 and TRBJ1-6; D uncertain. There are 13 residues in the CDR3. The V end lost 0 bases, the J end lost 6 bases, and 4 bases lay between the germline ends. Germline V lookup: CDR1 SGHRS, CDR2 YFSETQ.

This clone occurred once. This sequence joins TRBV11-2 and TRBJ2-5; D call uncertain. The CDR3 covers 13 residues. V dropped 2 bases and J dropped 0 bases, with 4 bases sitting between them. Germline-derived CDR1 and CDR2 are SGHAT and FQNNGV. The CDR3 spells CASSLMYQETQYF. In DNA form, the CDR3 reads TGTGCCAGCAGCTTAATGTACCAAGAGACCCAGTACTTC.

The CDR3 DNA is TGTGCCTGGAGTGTTTCGGGAATGACAGATACGCAGTATTTT. Protein product: CAWSVSGMTDTQYF. This chain links TRBV30 with TRBJ2-3; tentative D call: TRBD2 (5 bases). V lost 0 bases and J lost 3, with 10 bases in between. CDR1 GTSNPN and CDR2 SVGIG come from the germline V gene (reference sequence). The CDR3 has 14 amino acids.

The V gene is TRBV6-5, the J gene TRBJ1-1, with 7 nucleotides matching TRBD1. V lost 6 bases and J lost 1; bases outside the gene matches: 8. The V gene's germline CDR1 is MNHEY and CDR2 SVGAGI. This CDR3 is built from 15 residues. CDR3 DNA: TGTGCCAGCAGAATGCTGGGACAGCGGAACACTGAAGCTTTCTTT. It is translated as CASRMLGQRNTEAFF.

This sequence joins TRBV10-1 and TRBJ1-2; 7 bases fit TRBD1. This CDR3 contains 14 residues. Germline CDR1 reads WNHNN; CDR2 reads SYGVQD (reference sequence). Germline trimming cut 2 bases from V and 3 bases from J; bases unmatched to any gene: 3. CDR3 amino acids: CASSEEGAHYGYTF. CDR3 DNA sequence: TGCGCCAGCAGTGAGGAGGGGGCTCACTATGGCTACACCTTC.

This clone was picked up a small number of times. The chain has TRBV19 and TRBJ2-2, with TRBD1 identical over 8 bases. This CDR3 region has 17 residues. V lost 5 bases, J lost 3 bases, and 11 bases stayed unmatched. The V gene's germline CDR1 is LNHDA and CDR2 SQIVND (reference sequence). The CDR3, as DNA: TGTGCCAGTAGTGTCTGGACAGGGTCTATAGACACCGGGGAGCTGTTTTTT. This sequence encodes CASSVWTGSIDTGELFF.

The chain's CDR3 is CASSLEGYTGELFF. CDR3 nucleotide sequence: TGTGCCAGCAGCTTAGAAGGCTACACCGGGGAGCTGTTTTTT. The rearrangement joins TRBV11-2 to TRBJ2-2; unclear D gene. V shed 0 bases and J shed 3 bases, with 5 bases lying between them. Germline V lookup: CDR1 SGHAT, CDR2 FQNNGV. This CDR3 is built from 14 residues.

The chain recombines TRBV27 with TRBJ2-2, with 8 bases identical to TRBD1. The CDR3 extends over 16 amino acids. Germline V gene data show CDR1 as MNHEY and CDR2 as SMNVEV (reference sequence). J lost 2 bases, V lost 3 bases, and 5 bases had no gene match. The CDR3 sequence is CASSFRTGYNTGELFF. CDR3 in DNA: TGTGCCAGCAGTTTTCGGACAGGGTACAACACCGGGGAGCTGTTTTTT.

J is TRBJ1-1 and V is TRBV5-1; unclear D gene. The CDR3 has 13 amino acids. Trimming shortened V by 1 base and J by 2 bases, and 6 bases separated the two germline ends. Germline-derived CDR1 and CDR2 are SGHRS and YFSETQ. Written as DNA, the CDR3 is TGCGCCAGCAGCTTGCCCTCCAACACTGAAGCTTTCTTT. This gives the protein CASSLPSNTEAFF. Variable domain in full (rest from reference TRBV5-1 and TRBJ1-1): KAGVTQTPRYLIKTRGQQVTLSCSPISGHRSVSWYQQTPGQGLQFLFEYFSETQRNKGNFPGRFSGRQFSNSRSEMNVSTLELGDSALYLCASSLPSNTEAFFGQGTRLTVV.